This T cell receptor beta chain is drawn from a study of T cell repertoires in aging, cancer and after chemotherapy. Whole-study context: Patients with chronic lymphocytic leukemia were sampled before and after fludarabine- or bendamustine-based chemotherapy.

About this clonotype itself: The antigen is unknown.

The template was genomic DNA from peripheral blood, not RNA. Findings and caveats of the study: Loss of evenness, beyond lost richness, contributed to age-related TCR diversity decline in cancer patients. Compared with age-matched healthy donors, untreated hematological or solid cancer patients showed higher blood TCR clonality.

Multiplex touch-down PCR with TRB-A/B primers amplified rearranged V-D-J TRB sequences. TCRdb used MiXCR to reprocess the multiplex PCR reads, holding one entry per CDR3 protein. The top ten clones hold about two thirds of a sample with 2,000 to 3,000 distinct CDR3 sequences, 45% to 75% of them seen once. The CDR3 length is 18 residues. Germline V gene sequence: CDR1 GTSNPN, CDR2 SVGIG (reference sequence). V lost 8 bases and J lost 2; bases outside the gene matches: 17. What was sequenced was blood. This sequence was found in a human donor with a blood cancer. The chain combines TRBV30 with TRBJ2-3, with 12 bases that match TRBD2. Here the CDR3 DNA reads TGTGCCAGTAGTATGACTAGCGGGGGCCACGTTCCCACAGATACGCAGTATTTT. It is translated as CASSMTSGGHVPTDTQYF.